Presented here are 8 T cell receptor beta chains from one specimen sequenced in a study of T cells in tumors after PD-1 blockade. Sequenced by immunoSEQ multiplex PCR; TCRdb stores in-frame clones only, minus some. This table holds 23,000 or so clones, roughly 82% found once. The sequences come from PBMCs, collected after anti-PD-1 treatment. These receptors all stem from a human donor with basal cell carcinoma.

This clone has more than one count but fewer than ten. This chain joins TRBV5-6 and TRBJ1-1; D not resolved. The V gene's germline CDR1 is SGHDT and CDR2 YYEEEE. V lost 2 bases to trimming and J lost 8 bases, with 7 bases between them. The CDR3 sequence is 11 residues long. CDR3 bases: TGTGCCAGCAGCTTCGCGACAGAAGCTTTCTTT. It is translated as CASSFATEAFF.

V usage is TRBV6-4 and J usage is TRBJ1-4; weak D call: TRBD1 (5 bases). V was cut by 2 bases and J by 8 bases, with 18 bases left in between. Germline CDR1 is MRHNA and CDR2 is SNTAGT. This CDR3 has 16 amino acids. The CDR3 DNA reads TGTGCCAGCAGTGACCGGGGACTTCAAGGAGGCGAAAAACTGTTTTTT. It translates to CASSDRGLQGGEKLFF.

This chain uses TRBV30 with TRBJ2-6; no firm D call. V dropped 4 bases and J dropped 0 bases, with 10 bases sitting between them. Germline CDR1 is GTSNPN and CDR2 is SVGIG (reference sequence). There are 15 residues in the CDR3. As DNA, the CDR3 is TGTGCCTGGACCTCCGGGTACTCTGGGGCCAACGTCCTGACTTTC. Protein sequence: CAWTSGYSGANVLTF.

This clone showed up just once. V is TRBV5-8 and J is TRBJ1-4, with 7 bases lining up with TRBD1. In germline, CDR1 is SGHTS, CDR2 YDEGEE. The CDR3 is 16 residues long. The junction had 9 bases not matched to a gene; V was cut back by 2 bases and J by 5 bases. Written as DNA, the CDR3 is TGTGCCAGCAGCTTCGGTGGCAGGGGGTCCAATGAAAAACTGTTTTTT. Translating gives CASSFGGRGSNEKLFF.

The chain employs TRBV2 and TRBJ2-7, with D possibly being TRBD2 (5 bases). This CDR3 spans 14 amino acids. Trimming shortened V by 3 bases and J by 3 bases, and 12 bases separated the two germline ends. Looked up from germline, CDR1 is SNHLY and CDR2 is FYNNEI. The CDR3, as DNA: TGTGCCAGCAGTGAGGGGAGCACCGGCTACGAGCAGTACTTC. The encoded protein is CASSEGSTGYEQYF.

The rearrangement links TRBV30 to TRBJ1-2; D is ambiguous. V was trimmed by 0 bases and J by 4 bases, leaving 9 bases between them. CDR1 and CDR2 from the germline V gene are GTSNPN and SVGIG (reference sequence). The CDR3 sequence is 13 residues long. The CDR3 DNA is TGTGCCTGGAGTGTATCTACCACCTATGGCTACACCTTC. Its translation: CAWSVSTTYGYTF.

This sequence joins TRBV5-4 and TRBJ2-3, with D possibly TRBD1 on 5 matching bases. V was shortened by 0 bases and J by 1 base, with 6 bases between the two germline ends. Germline V gene data show CDR1 as SGHNT and CDR2 as YYREEE (reference sequence). The CDR3 length is 14 residues. CDR3 residues: CASSLGGRTDTQYF. DNA for the CDR3: TGTGCCAGCAGCTTGGGGGGCCGCACAGATACGCAGTATTTT.

This chain links TRBV27 with TRBJ1-1; D is ambiguous. From germline, CDR1 is MNHEY and CDR2 SMNVEV (reference sequence). The V end was cut by 7 bases, the J end by 2 bases, with 14 bases between. This CDR3 contains 14 residues. This chain's CDR3 is CASNILGRNTEAFF. In DNA, the CDR3 is TGTGCCAGCAACATACTTGGGAGAAACACTGAAGCTTTCTTT.